Listed below are T cell receptor beta chains from one sample, sequenced in a study of T cells in Graves' hyperthyroidism and ophthalmopathy. One entry per CDR3 protein results from TCRdb running MiXCR on the multiplex PCR reads. The table has some 600,000 distinct CDR3 sequences, just over 45% seen once. The material sequenced was peripheral blood or thyroid tissue (not recorded which). These receptors all come from a woman in her late teens or twenties with Graves' hyperthyroidism. Each CDR3 is given with its conserved first and last residue. A D gene is named only where the DNA matches it firmly. Size values are once, few and many counts, or a class for expanded clones, and some rows have none.

clone_size: -; v_call: TRBV29-1; d_call: -; j_call: TRBJ1-5; cdr3_aa: CSVAGGPNQPQHF; cdr3_nt: TGCAGCGTTGCCGGGGGGCCGAATCAGCCCCAGCATTTT
clone_size: many; v_call: TRBV7-8; d_call: -; j_call: TRBJ1-2; cdr3_aa: CASSLADPSIYGYTF; cdr3_nt: TGTGCCAGCAGCTTAGCAGACCCTTCAATCTACGGCTACACCTTC
clone_size: many; v_call: TRBV5-1; d_call: -; j_call: TRBJ2-6; cdr3_aa: CASRLTDNVLTF; cdr3_nt: TGCGCCAGCAGGCTGACCGACAACGTCCTGACTTTC
clone_size: few; v_call: TRBV7-6; d_call: TRBD2; j_call: TRBJ2-7; cdr3_aa: CASSYQAGGSSYEQYF; cdr3_nt: TGTGCCAGCAGCTATCAAGCGGGGGGTTCGTCCTACGAGCAGTACTTC
clone_size: -; v_call: TRBV25-1; d_call: -; j_call: TRBJ2-7; cdr3_aa: CASRYSGLAYEQYF; cdr3_nt: TGTGCCAGCAGGTATTCGGGTCTCGCCTACGAGCAGTACTTC
clone_size: few; v_call: TRBV24-1; d_call: TRBD1; j_call: TRBJ1-6; cdr3_aa: CASRYGQGIGRSPLHF; cdr3_nt: TGTGCCAGCAGATACGGACAGGGGATAGGGCGATCACCCCTCCACTTT
clone_size: -; v_call: TRBV2; d_call: TRBD2; j_call: TRBJ2-7; cdr3_aa: CASSERTSGSFYEQYF; cdr3_nt: TGTGCCAGCAGCGAAAGGACTAGCGGGAGTTTTTACGAGCAGTACTTC
clone_size: -; v_call: TRBV7-9; d_call: -; j_call: TRBJ1-1; cdr3_aa: CASSWTWGGNTEAFF; cdr3_nt: TGTGCCAGCAGCTGGACTTGGGGAGGGAACACTGAAGCTTTCTTT
clone_size: -; v_call: TRBV2; d_call: TRBD1; j_call: TRBJ2-7; cdr3_aa: CASSDIPGTGYEQYF; cdr3_nt: TGTGCCAGCAGTGATATTCCCGGGACAGGGTATGAGCAGTACTTC
clone_size: few; v_call: TRBV12-3/TRBV12-4; d_call: -; j_call: TRBJ2-7; cdr3_aa: CASSLSYSVYEQYF; cdr3_nt: TGTGCCAGCAGTTTAAGCTACAGCGTCTACGAGCAGTACTTC
clone_size: many; v_call: TRBV10-3; d_call: -; j_call: TRBJ2-2; cdr3_aa: CAISESDPTGELFF; cdr3_nt: TGTGCCATCAGTGAGTCGGATCCGACCGGGGAGCTGTTTTTT
clone_size: few; v_call: TRBV9; d_call: -; j_call: TRBJ1-1; cdr3_aa: CASSYTGKAFF; cdr3_nt: TGTGCCAGCAGTTACACAGGAAAAGCTTTCTTT
clone_size: -; v_call: TRBV20-1; d_call: -; j_call: TRBJ2-7; cdr3_aa: CSAQTAVHEQYF; cdr3_nt: TGCAGTGCCCAGACAGCAGTCCACGAGCAGTACTTC
clone_size: -; v_call: TRBV20-1; d_call: -; j_call: TRBJ2-6; cdr3_aa: CSARDLAGANVLTF; cdr3_nt: TGCAGTGCTAGAGATCTGGCTGGGGCCAACGTCCTGACTTTC
clone_size: few; v_call: TRBV19; d_call: -; j_call: TRBJ1-1; cdr3_aa: CASSTWNLNTEAFF; cdr3_nt: TGTGCCAGTAGTACGTGGAACTTAAACACTGAAGCTTTCTTT
clone_size: -; v_call: TRBV11-2; d_call: TRBD2; j_call: TRBJ2-7; cdr3_aa: CASSLGTSISYEQYF; cdr3_nt: TGTGCCAGCAGCTTAGGGACTAGCATCTCCTACGAGCAGTACTTC
clone_size: many; v_call: TRBV29-1; d_call: -; j_call: TRBJ2-7; cdr3_aa: CSACTLTAMPYEQYF; cdr3_nt: TGCAGCGCCTGCACTTTGACAGCGATGCCCTACGAGCAGTACTTC
clone_size: few; v_call: TRBV5-1; d_call: -; j_call: TRBJ1-2; cdr3_aa: CASSARIRNYGYTF; cdr3_nt: TGCGCCAGCAGCGCGCGTATAAGGAACTATGGCTACACCTTC
clone_size: many; v_call: TRBV2; d_call: TRBD1; j_call: TRBJ1-5; cdr3_aa: CASSATGQDSNQPQHF; cdr3_nt: TGTGCCAGCAGTGCTACTGGACAGGATAGCAATCAGCCCCAGCATTTT
clone_size: -; v_call: TRBV5-1; d_call: -; j_call: TRBJ2-7; cdr3_aa: CASSLGSGMGYEQYF; cdr3_nt: TGCGCCAGCAGCTTGGGTTCCGGGATGGGGTACGAGCAGTACTTC
clone_size: -; v_call: TRBV29-1; d_call: TRBD1; j_call: TRBJ1-2; cdr3_aa: CSSSGGGQYGYTF; cdr3_nt: TGCAGCTCCTCAGGGGGAGGGCAGTATGGCTACACCTTC
clone_size: -; v_call: TRBV2; d_call: -; j_call: TRBJ2-7; cdr3_aa: CASSEGGLEQYF; cdr3_nt: TGTGCCAGCAGTGAAGGGGGCCTCGAGCAGTACTTC
clone_size: -; v_call: TRBV2; d_call: -; j_call: TRBJ1-2; cdr3_aa: CATSAPSTGYGYTF; cdr3_nt: TGTGCCACCAGTGCCCCCAGCACCGGGTATGGCTACACCTTC
clone_size: many; v_call: TRBV15; d_call: TRBD2; j_call: TRBJ2-2; cdr3_aa: CATSKRLAANTGELFF; cdr3_nt: TGTGCCACCAGCAAGCGACTAGCTGCGAACACCGGGGAGCTGTTTTTT
clone_size: -; v_call: TRBV24-1; d_call: -; j_call: TRBJ1-2; cdr3_aa: CATSKPKLDRDFNYGYTF; cdr3_nt: TGTGCCACCAGTAAACCCAAACTCGACCGAGACTTTAACTATGGCTACACCTTC
clone_size: once; v_call: TRBV7-3; d_call: TRBD1; j_call: TRBJ1-1; cdr3_aa: CASSLDREITEAFF; cdr3_nt: TGTGCCAGCAGCTTAGACAGGGAGATCACTGAAGCTTTCTTT
clone_size: -; v_call: TRBV6-1; d_call: -; j_call: TRBJ1-4; cdr3_aa: CASSDTGREGKLFF; cdr3_nt: TGTGCCAGCAGCGACACAGGGAGAGAAGGAAAACTGTTTTTT
clone_size: few; v_call: TRBV20-1; d_call: -; j_call: TRBJ1-2; cdr3_aa: CSASGFGYTF; cdr3_nt: TGCAGTGCTTCAGGGTTCGGCTACACCTTC
clone_size: few; v_call: TRBV12-3/TRBV12-4; d_call: -; j_call: TRBJ1-2; cdr3_aa: CASSLNLAWGYTF; cdr3_nt: TGTGCCAGCAGTCTAAACCTTGCGTGGGGCTACACCTTC
clone_size: few; v_call: TRBV20-1; d_call: TRBD1; j_call: TRBJ2-7; cdr3_aa: CSAIRQGAFIYEQYF; cdr3_nt: TGCAGTGCTATCAGACAGGGTGCTTTTATTTACGAGCAGTACTTC
clone_size: -; v_call: TRBV29-1; d_call: -; j_call: TRBJ1-2; cdr3_aa: CSVGPQSAANYGYTF; cdr3_nt: TGCAGCGTTGGTCCGCAATCGGCGGCTAACTATGGCTACACCTTC
clone_size: once; v_call: TRBV10-3; d_call: -; j_call: TRBJ1-6; cdr3_aa: CAISEFGGVGNSPLHF; cdr3_nt: TGTGCCATCAGTGAGTTCGGAGGGGTTGGTAATTCACCCCTCCACTTT
clone_size: few; v_call: TRBV7-6; d_call: -; j_call: TRBJ1-1; cdr3_aa: CASSLQLINTEAFF; cdr3_nt: TGTGCCAGCAGCTTACAGTTAATAAACACTGAAGCTTTCTTT
clone_size: few; v_call: TRBV6-6; d_call: TRBD1; j_call: TRBJ2-7; cdr3_aa: CASSNGQGSTYEQYF; cdr3_nt: TGTGCCAGCAGTAACGGACAGGGGTCAACCTACGAGCAGTACTTC
clone_size: few; v_call: TRBV9; d_call: TRBD1; j_call: TRBJ1-4; cdr3_aa: CASSRTGRAATNEKLFF; cdr3_nt: TGTGCCAGCAGCCGGACAGGGCGTGCCGCAACTAATGAAAAACTGTTTTTT
clone_size: -; v_call: TRBV7-6; d_call: -; j_call: TRBJ1-5; cdr3_aa: CASSYGTFATEPQHF; cdr3_nt: TGTGCCAGCAGCTACGGGACTTTTGCGACGGAGCCCCAGCATTTT
clone_size: -; v_call: TRBV7-6; d_call: TRBD2; j_call: TRBJ2-3; cdr3_aa: CASSSSGLAGTDTQYF; cdr3_nt: TGTGCCAGCAGCTCCTCGGGACTAGCGGGCACAGATACGCAGTATTTT
clone_size: many; v_call: TRBV7-8; d_call: -; j_call: TRBJ1-2; cdr3_aa: CASNEGGTNYGYTF; cdr3_nt: TGTGCCAGCAATGAGGGCGGAACTAACTATGGCTACACCTTC
clone_size: once; v_call: TRBV20-1; d_call: -; j_call: TRBJ1-4; cdr3_aa: CSSWGTEKLFF; cdr3_nt: TGCAGCTCATGGGGTACTGAAAAACTGTTTTTT
clone_size: -; v_call: TRBV19; d_call: -; j_call: TRBJ1-3; cdr3_aa: CASSMWGSGNTIYF; cdr3_nt: TGTGCCAGTAGTATGTGGGGGTCTGGAAACACCATATATTTT
clone_size: few; v_call: TRBV4-2; d_call: -; j_call: TRBJ1-1; cdr3_aa: CASSQKPGATEAFF; cdr3_nt: TGTGCCAGCAGCCAAAAACCAGGGGCCACTGAAGCTTTCTTT
clone_size: -; v_call: TRBV5-1; d_call: -; j_call: TRBJ1-5; cdr3_aa: CASSLEGMGNQPQHF; cdr3_nt: TGCGCCAGCAGCTTGGAAGGAATGGGCAATCAGCCCCAGCATTTT
clone_size: few; v_call: TRBV7-9; d_call: -; j_call: TRBJ1-1; cdr3_aa: CASSLSGEKAFF; cdr3_nt: TGTGCCAGCAGCTTATCAGGGGAGAAGGCTTTCTTT
clone_size: -; v_call: TRBV12-3/TRBV12-4; d_call: -; j_call: TRBJ2-7; cdr3_aa: CASSLPTLYEQYF; cdr3_nt: TGTGCCAGCAGTTTACCCACACTCTACGAGCAGTACTTC
clone_size: many; v_call: TRBV10-3; d_call: TRBD1; j_call: TRBJ2-7; cdr3_aa: CATAGDRAAEQYF; cdr3_nt: TGTGCCACGGCGGGGGACAGGGCTGCCGAGCAGTACTTC
clone_size: few; v_call: TRBV19; d_call: -; j_call: TRBJ1-5; cdr3_aa: CASSIVGGLGQPQHF; cdr3_nt: TGTGCCAGTAGTATAGTTGGAGGGCTCGGACAGCCCCAGCATTTT
clone_size: many; v_call: TRBV7-9; d_call: -; j_call: TRBJ2-5; cdr3_aa: CASIPLNQETQYF; cdr3_nt: TGTGCCAGCATCCCCCTGAACCAAGAGACCCAGTACTTC